This TCR beta chain was identified in a study of CD8 T cells in Susac syndrome. The length of the CDR3 is 11 residues. From germline, CDR1 is SQVTM and CDR2 ANQGSEA. Trimming took 5 bases from V and 6 from J, leaving 10 bases between them. In the case of this clonotype: Its antigen is unknown.

Study-level findings and limits: In its TCR sequencing and HLA analysis, the study acknowledged that the number of individuals was relatively small.

The RNA input was about 0.5 to 1 ug, and it was reverse transcribed with random hexamers. An immunoSEQ multiplex PCR amplified TCR beta CDR3 over 54 Vbeta and 13 Jbeta. Each CDR3 protein gets one entry after TCRdb re-called the immunoSEQ multiplex PCR reads with MiXCR. The table has 250,000 to 350,000 distinct CDR3 sequences, 70% to 90% seen once. The authors carried out high-throughput sequencing of TCR beta. They applied it to CD8+ and CD4+ T cells obtained from blood. Bulk CD8+ and CD4+ cells came from magnetic negative isolation; CD8+ TEMRA by FACS. The genes are TRBV29-1 and TRBJ1-2, with no clear D. This receptor was identified in a human donor with multiple sclerosis. Sequencing was performed on CD8+ T cells from PBMCs. CDR3 protein: CSVTSGDGYTF. The CDR3 DNA follows: TGCAGCGTTACATCCGGGGATGGCTACACCTTC.